This TCR beta chain emerged from a study of STAT3 mutations in large granular lymphocyte leukemia. Clones were sequenced by immunoSEQ multiplex PCR, and TCRdb holds only the in-frame ones, with some missing. This sample has tens of thousands of clones, with roughly 81% found just once. Study observations and caveats: Every T-cell large granular lymphocyte leukemia patient had at least one immunodominant TCR beta clonotype.

Turning to this clone: As yet, its antigen is unknown.

Sequenced material: PBMCs. This receptor was obtained from a human donor with T large granular lymphocyte leukemia. Some clones in this sample may be carry-over from other donors' samples.

This CDR3 is CASSTDRQETQYF. CDR3 DNA sequence: TGTGCCAGCTCAACCGACAGGCAAGAGACCCAGTACTTC. This sequence joins TRBV18 and TRBJ2-5, with a weak D call TRBD1 (6 bases). The V end lost 5 bases, the J end lost 2 bases, and 9 bases lay between the germline ends. This CDR3 contains 13 residues. Germline CDR1 and CDR2: KGHSH and LQKENI.